This section outlines one T cell receptor beta chain sequence together with its context. Its antigen is undetermined. CDR1 SGHTA and CDR2 FQGNSA come from the germline V gene. J lost 3 bases, V lost 3 bases, and 2 bases had no gene match. The CDR3 spans 13 residues. Recipients boosted at about 4 weeks or about 12 weeks are pooled. The entry originates in a study of T cell responses to AZD1222 COVID-19 vaccine. The protocol was immunoSEQ multiplex PCR, while the TCRdb copy is restricted to in-frame clones and leaves out a portion. The top ten hold 4% to 6% of the sample, which has about 120,000 clones, around 93% seen once. Notes on the study in general: Regions left unmutated in variants are reportedly the target of nearly half of spike-specific TCRs. At 160-218 and 743-854, vaccine-associated CD4 TCRs were dominant, and they spanned spike. Once two AZD1222 doses were given, Spike-specific TCR breadth and depth went up.

This rearrangement joins TRBV7-2 to TRBJ2-7; 7 nucleotides match TRBD2. The sequence derives from an adult who received the AZD1222 COVID-19 vaccine. The sequencing here drew on peripheral blood, taken 28 days after the second AZD1222 dose. The CDR3 DNA sequence: TGTGCCAGCAGCTTCGGCGGGGGCTACGAGCAGTACTTC. This encodes CASSFGGGYEQYF.